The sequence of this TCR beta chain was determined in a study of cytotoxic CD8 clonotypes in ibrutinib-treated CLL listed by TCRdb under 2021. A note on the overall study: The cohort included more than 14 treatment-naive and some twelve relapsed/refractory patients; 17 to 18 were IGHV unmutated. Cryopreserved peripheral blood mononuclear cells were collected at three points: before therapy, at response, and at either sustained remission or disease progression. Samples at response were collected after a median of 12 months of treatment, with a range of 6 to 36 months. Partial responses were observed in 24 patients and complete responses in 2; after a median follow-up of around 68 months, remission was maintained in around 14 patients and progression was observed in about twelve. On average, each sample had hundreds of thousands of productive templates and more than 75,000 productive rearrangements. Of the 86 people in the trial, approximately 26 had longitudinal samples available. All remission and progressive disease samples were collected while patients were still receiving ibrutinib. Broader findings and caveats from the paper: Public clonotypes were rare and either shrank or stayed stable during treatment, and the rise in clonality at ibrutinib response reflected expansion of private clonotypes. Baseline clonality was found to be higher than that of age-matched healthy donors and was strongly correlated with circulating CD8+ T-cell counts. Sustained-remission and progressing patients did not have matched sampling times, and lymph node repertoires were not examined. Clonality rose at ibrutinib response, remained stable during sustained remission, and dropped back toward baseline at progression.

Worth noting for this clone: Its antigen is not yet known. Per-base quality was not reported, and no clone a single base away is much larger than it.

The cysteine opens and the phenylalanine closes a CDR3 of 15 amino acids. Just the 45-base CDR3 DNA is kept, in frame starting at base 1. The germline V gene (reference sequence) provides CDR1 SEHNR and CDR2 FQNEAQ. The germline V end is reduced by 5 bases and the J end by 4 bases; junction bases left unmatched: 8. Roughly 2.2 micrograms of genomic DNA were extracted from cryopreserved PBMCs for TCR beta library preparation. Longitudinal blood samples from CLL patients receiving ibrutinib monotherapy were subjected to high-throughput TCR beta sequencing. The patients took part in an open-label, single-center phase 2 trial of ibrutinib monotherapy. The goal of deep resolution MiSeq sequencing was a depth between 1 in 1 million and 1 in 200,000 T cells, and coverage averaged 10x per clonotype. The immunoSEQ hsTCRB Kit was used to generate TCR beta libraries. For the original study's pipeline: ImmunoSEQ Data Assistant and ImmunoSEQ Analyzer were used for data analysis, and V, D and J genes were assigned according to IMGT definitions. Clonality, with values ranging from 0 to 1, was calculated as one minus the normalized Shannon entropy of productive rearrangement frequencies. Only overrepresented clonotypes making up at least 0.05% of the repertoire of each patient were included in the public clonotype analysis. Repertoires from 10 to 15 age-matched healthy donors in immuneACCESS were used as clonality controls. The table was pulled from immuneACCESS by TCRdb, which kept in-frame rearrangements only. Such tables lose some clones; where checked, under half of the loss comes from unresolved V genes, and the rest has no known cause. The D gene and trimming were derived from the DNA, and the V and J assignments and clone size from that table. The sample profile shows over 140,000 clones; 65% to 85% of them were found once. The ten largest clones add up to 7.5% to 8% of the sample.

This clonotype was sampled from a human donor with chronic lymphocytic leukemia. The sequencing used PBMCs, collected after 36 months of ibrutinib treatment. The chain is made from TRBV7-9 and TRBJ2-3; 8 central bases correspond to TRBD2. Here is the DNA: TGTGCCAGCAGCAACGGACTAGCCGGAGCAGATACGCAGTATTTT. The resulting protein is CASSNGLAGADTQYF.